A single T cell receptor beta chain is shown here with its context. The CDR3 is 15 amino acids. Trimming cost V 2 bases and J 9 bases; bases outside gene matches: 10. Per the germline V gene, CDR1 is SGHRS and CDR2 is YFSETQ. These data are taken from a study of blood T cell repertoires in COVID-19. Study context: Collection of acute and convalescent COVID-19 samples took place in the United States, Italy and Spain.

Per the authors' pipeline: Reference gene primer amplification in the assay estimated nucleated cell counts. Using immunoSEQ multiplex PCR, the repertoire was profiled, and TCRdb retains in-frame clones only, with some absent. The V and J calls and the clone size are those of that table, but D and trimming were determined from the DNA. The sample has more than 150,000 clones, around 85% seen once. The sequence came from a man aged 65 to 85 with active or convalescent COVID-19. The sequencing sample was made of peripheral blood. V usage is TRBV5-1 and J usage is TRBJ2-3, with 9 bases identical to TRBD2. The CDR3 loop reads CASSLVAGERGTQYF. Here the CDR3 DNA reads TGCGCCAGCAGCTTAGTAGCGGGGGAGAGAGGGACGCAGTATTTT.